This T cell receptor beta chain was sequenced in a study of beta chain features in type 1 diabetes. In the study overall: In age, gender and cell yields, patients were similar to healthy donors.

Populations isolated by sorting all had purity greater than 98%. From germline, CDR1 is SGHRS and CDR2 YFSETQ. Trimming at V came to 2 bases and at J to 4 bases, leaving 8 bases not matched to a gene. The CDR3 loop spans 15 amino acids. Notes on the study in general: Significant though moderate, a shortening of TCRB CDR3s appeared in all four CD4+ subsets of Type 1 diabetes patients. Within the patient group, naive, central memory and Treg TCRB repertoires appeared more similar to each other than within healthy donors.

This clone showed up many times. Its cognate antigen is unknown. Expressed TCRB transcripts were sequenced after all isolated RNA was converted to cDNA. Assay used: immunoSEQ multiplex PCR; TCRdb lists only in-frame clones, some missing. This table has 120,000 or so clones, 17% appearing once. The V gene is TRBV5-1, the J gene TRBJ1-2, with 7 bases aligning to TRBD1. Sequencing input: central memory CD4+ T cells from blood. The TCR was taken from a man aged 18 to 35 with type 1 diabetes. CDR3 region: CASSLSIGQAYGYTF. The CDR3 DNA follows: TGCGCCAGCAGCTTATCCATTGGACAGGCCTATGGCTACACCTTC.